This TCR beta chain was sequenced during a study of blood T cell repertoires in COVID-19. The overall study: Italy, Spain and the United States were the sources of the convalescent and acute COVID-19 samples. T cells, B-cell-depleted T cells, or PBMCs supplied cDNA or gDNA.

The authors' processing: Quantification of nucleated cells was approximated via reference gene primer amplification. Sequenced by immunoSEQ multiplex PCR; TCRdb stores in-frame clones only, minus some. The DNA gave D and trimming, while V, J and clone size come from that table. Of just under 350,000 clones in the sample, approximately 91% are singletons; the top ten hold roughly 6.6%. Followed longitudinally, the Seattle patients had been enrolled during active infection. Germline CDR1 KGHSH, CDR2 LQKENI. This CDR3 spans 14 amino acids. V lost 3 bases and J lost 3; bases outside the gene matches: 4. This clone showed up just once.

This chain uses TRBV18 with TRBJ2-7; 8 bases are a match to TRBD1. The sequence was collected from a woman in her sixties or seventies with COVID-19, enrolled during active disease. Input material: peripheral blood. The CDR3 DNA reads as TGTGCCAGCTCACCGGCCGGACAGGGCTACGAGCAGTACTTC. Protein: CASSPAGQGYEQYF.